One sample yielded the 20 T cell receptor beta chains listed below, sequenced in a study of blood T cell repertoires in COVID-19. Here immunoSEQ multiplex PCR was the method, and the copy in TCRdb shows in-frame clones only, minus some. The sample shows roughly 65,000 clones, around 85% of them seen only once. The specimen sequenced was peripheral blood. Source of these receptors: a woman older than 75 with active or convalescent COVID-19.

The chain combines TRBV28 with TRBJ1-5; D not resolved. The CDR3 totals 15 residues. The V end was cut by 5 bases, the J end by 0 bases, with 11 bases between. Germline CDR1 is MDHEN and CDR2 is SYDVKM. DNA for the CDR3: TGTGCCAGCAGTATAACAGAGTATAGCAATCAGCCCCAGCATTTT. Translation gives CASSITEYSNQPQHF. The full variable domain, rest sourced from reference TRBV28 and TRBJ1-5, is DVKVTQSSRYLVKRTGEKVFLECVQDMDHENMFWYRQDPGLGLRLIYFSYDVKMKEKGDIPEGYSVSREKKERFSLILESASTNQTSMYLCASSITEYSNQPQHFGDGTRLSIL.

This chain connects TRBV3-1 (or the pseudogene TRBV3-2) to TRBJ2-5; TRBD2 agrees at 11 bases. J gave up 6 bases and V 3 bases, and 9 bases lay outside the gene matches. The CDR3 spans 16 residues. Germline CDR1 reads LGHDT; CDR2 reads YNNKEL (reference sequence). The CDR3, as DNA: TGTGCCAGCAGCCATCCGAACACTAGCGGGGGTAAGACCCAGTACTTC. It codes for CASSHPNTSGGKTQYF.

V gene TRBV5-4 combines with J gene TRBJ1-1; 9 bases align to TRBD1. The CDR3 runs to 17 residues. Germline V lookup: CDR1 SGHNT, CDR2 YYREEE (reference sequence). V trimming: 4 bases; J trimming: 1 base; junction bases outside the gene matches: 11. The CDR3 DNA follows: TGTGCCAGCAGCCAGGACAGGGGATCATTAAGGAACACTGAAGCTTTCTTT. Protein sequence: CASSQDRGSLRNTEAFF.

This clone showed up just once. V and J are TRBV7-2 and TRBJ2-7, with 10 bases aligning to TRBD2. The CDR3 totals 15 residues. Germline V gene data show CDR1 as SGHTA and CDR2 as FQGNSA. V lost 3 bases, J lost 4 bases, and 6 bases stayed unmatched. The CDR3 sequence: CASSFTSGETYEQYF. CDR3 nucleotide sequence: TGTGCCAGCAGCTTCACTAGCGGGGAAACGTACGAGCAGTACTTC. The full variable domain, rest sourced from reference TRBV7-2 and TRBJ2-7, is GAGVSQSPSNKVTEKGKDVELRCDPISGHTALYWYRQSLGQGLEFLIYFQGNSAPDKSGLPSDRFSAERTGGSVSTLTIQRTQQEDSAVYLCASSFTSGETYEQYFGPGTRLTVT.

This clone was seen only once. This sequence joins TRBV5-1 and TRBJ2-2, with D possibly matching TRBD1 (6 bases). The CDR3 has 14 amino acids. The V and J ends lost 4 bases and 7 bases respectively, with 14 bases between them. CDR1 SGHRS and CDR2 YFSETQ come from the germline V gene. The chain's CDR3 is CASSQLQGFGELFF. Here the CDR3 DNA reads TGCGCCAGCAGCCAGTTACAGGGTTTCGGGGAGCTGTTTTTT. Filled out from reference TRBV5-1 and TRBJ2-2, the complete variable domain reads KAGVTQTPRYLIKTRGQQVTLSCSPISGHRSVSWYQQTPGQGLQFLFEYFSETQRNKGNFPGRFSGRQFSNSRSEMNVSTLELGDSALYLCASSQLQGFGELFFGEGSRLTVL.

The rearrangement joins TRBV19 to TRBJ1-2; D perhaps matches TRBD1 (6 bases). The germline gives CDR1 LNHDA, CDR2 SQIVND (reference sequence). Trimming took off 4 bases at V and 1 base at J, with 10 bases between the two ends. The CDR3 totals 14 residues. This chain's CDR3 is CASSKGQFNYGYTF. The CDR3 DNA reads TGTGCCAGTAGTAAAGGACAGTTTAACTATGGCTACACCTTC.

This clone was recorded once. The chain couples TRBV11-3 to TRBJ2-3; D unclear. Germline V CDR1 and CDR2: SGHNT, YENEEA. Trimming shortened V by 2 bases and J by 2 bases, and 8 bases separated the two germline ends. This CDR3 region has 14 residues. The CDR3 region has the DNA TGTGCCAGCAGCTTATCCCCTAACACAGATACGCAGTATTTT. It is translated as CASSLSPNTDTQYF.

The chain carries TRBV6-1 and TRBJ2-2; TRBD1 is a possible D gene (6 bases). From germline, CDR1 is MNHNS and CDR2 SASEGT. The CDR3 runs 14 residues. Trimming shortened V by 1 base and J by 5 bases, and 8 bases separated the two germline ends. CDR3: CASSEEDRTGELFF. The CDR3 coding sequence is TGTGCCAGCAGTGAAGAGGACAGAACCGGGGAGCTGTTTTTT.

J is TRBJ1-2 and V is TRBV13; D is undetermined. From germline, CDR1 is PRHDT and CDR2 FYEKMQ (reference sequence). This CDR3 is 12 amino acids long. V gave up 0 bases and J gave up 8 bases, with 7 bases separating them. The CDR3, as DNA: TGTGCCAGCAGCTTAGGGTCCGCGGGCTACACCTTC. This encodes CASSLGSAGYTF.

The CDR3 nucleotides read TGTGCCACACACCTGTGGGCGGGAATTCACCACAATGAGCAGTTCTTC. As protein: CATHLWAGIHHNEQFF. V gene TRBV9 combines with J gene TRBJ2-1, with D tentatively TRBD2 (6 bases). The CDR3 runs 16 residues. CDR1 and CDR2 from the germline V gene are SGDLS and YYNGEE. The V end was cut by 9 bases, the J end by 5 bases, with 24 bases between.

The chain carries TRBV4-3 and TRBJ2-3, with 10 bases matching TRBD2. V trimming: 4 bases; J trimming: 1 base; junction bases outside the gene matches: 17. The germline V gene has CDR1 LGHNA and CDR2 YSLEER. The CDR3 has 20 residues. The CDR3 sequence: CASSLKVSGGAGVGTDTQYF. The CDR3 coding sequence is TGCGCCAGCAGCCTAAAAGTCAGCGGGGGGGCTGGAGTCGGCACAGATACGCAGTATTTT.

The chain is built from TRBV3-1 (or the pseudogene TRBV3-2) and TRBJ2-1; D gene unclear. Trimming took off 5 bases at V and 0 bases at J, with 11 bases between the two ends. The CDR3 contains 15 residues. Germline-derived CDR1 and CDR2 are LGHDT and YNNKEL (reference sequence). In DNA form, the CDR3 reads TGTGCCAGCAGCTCGAACAGTAGCTCCTACAATGAGCAGTTCTTC. It is translated as CASSSNSSSYNEQFF.

V is TRBV12-3 or TRBV12-4 and J is TRBJ2-3; a possible D gene is TRBD2 (5 bases). The length of the CDR3 is 13 residues. V shed 5 bases and J shed 4 bases, with 10 bases lying between them. The CDR3 reads CASSTGVSDTQYF. As DNA, the CDR3 is TGTGCCAGCAGTACCGGGGTTTCAGATACGCAGTATTTT.

J is TRBJ1-5 and V is TRBV7-2, with a tentative D call TRBD1 (6 bases). The V end lost 5 bases, the J end lost 4 bases, and 9 bases lay between the germline ends. The CDR3 is made up of 13 amino acids. CDR1 and CDR2 (germline): SGHTA, FQGNSA. CDR3 sequence reads: CASSLQGNQPQHF. CDR3 in DNA: TGTGCCAGCAGCCTGCAGGGGAATCAGCCCCAGCATTTT.

J is TRBJ2-5 and V is TRBV6-5, with D unclear. The V gene's germline CDR1 is MNHEY and CDR2 SVGAGI. CDR3 size: 15 residues. Deletions cut 10 bases from V and 2 bases from J, with 20 bases between. The CDR3 nucleotides read TGTGCCATCCAGAAATCCTCGGCGAGGCAAGAGACCCAGTACTTC. Amino acids: CAIQKSSARQETQYF.

In its sample, this clone was seen a few times. V gene TRBV30 combines with J gene TRBJ1-2; TRBD1 might be the D (5 bases). Trimming left V 0 bases short and J 8 bases short, with 16 bases between. CDR1 is GTSNPN, CDR2 SVGIG, per germline (reference sequence). The CDR3 spans 14 residues. The CDR3, as DNA: TGTGCCTGGAGTGTAGCAGGGAAGCTATGGGGCTACACCTTC. It translates to CAWSVAGKLWGYTF.

This chain connects TRBV4-1 to TRBJ1-3; 8 positions match TRBD1. V gave up 3 bases and J gave up 2 bases; unmatched junction bases: 12. Germline V gene data show CDR1 as MGHRA and CDR2 as YSYEKL. The CDR3 totals 18 residues. CDR3 coding DNA: TGCGCCAGCAGCCATCCCGCAGGACAGGGTTTCGCTGGAAACACCATATATTTT. It encodes CASSHPAGQGFAGNTIYF.

This clone turned up a few times. The chain uses TRBV18 and TRBJ1-2, with 7 bases aligning to TRBD1. The junction had 14 bases not matched to a gene; V was cut back by 3 bases and J by 4 bases. CDR1 KGHSH and CDR2 LQKENI come from the germline V gene. The CDR3 has 17 residues. The CDR3: CASSPPGGGGTLYGYTF. The CDR3 coding sequence is TGTGCCAGCTCACCGCCCGGCGGAGGGGGCACCCTCTATGGCTACACCTTC.

The J gene is TRBJ1-1, the V gene TRBV11-2; weak D call: TRBD1 (5 bases). The germline V gene has CDR1 SGHAT and CDR2 FQNNGV. The CDR3 has 15 amino acids. V was pared by 5 bases and J by 4 bases, with 17 bases between. CDR3 nucleotides: TGTGCCAGCAGCCCTCTCCGGGGGGAGAGCACTGAAGCTTTCTTT. Its protein product is CASSPLRGESTEAFF.

The V call is TRBV6-6, the J call TRBJ2-3; TRBD1 matches at 8 bases. The germline V gene has CDR1 MNHNY and CDR2 SVGAGI (reference sequence). The CDR3 extends over 14 amino acids. The trim removed 6 bases at V and 1 base at J, leaving 3 bases unmatched. For the CDR3, the DNA is TGTGCCAGCAGGGGGGGACAGGGCACAGATACGCAGTATTTT. It yields the protein CASRGGQGTDTQYF.